This T cell receptor beta chain was found in a study of human T cells and chemical hapten exposure. Regarding time point: patch test 1, 2 weeks after DPC sensitization. Sample treatment: therapeutic diphenylcyclopropenone sensitization with weekly scalp DPC. From germline, CDR1 is LGHDT and CDR2 YNNKEL (reference sequence). The CDR3 sequence is 14 residues long. The V gene lost 5 bases and the J gene lost 4 bases, with 11 bases spanning the gap. TCRdb analysed the RACE reads with MiXCR anew, one entry per CDR3 protein. This table has about 99,000 distinct CDR3 sequences, 12% appearing once. This TCR was sampled from a middle-aged woman with alopecia areata. Some clones in this sample may be carry-over from other donors' samples. The rearrangement uses TRBV3-1 and TRBJ2-2; D is unclear. The specimen was whole blood, collected in connection with sensitization to the hapten diphenylcyclopropenone (DPC). The CDR3 DNA reads as TGTGCCAGCAGCTACGGACGAGGCACCGGGGAGCTGTTTTTT. As protein: CASSYGRGTGELFF.